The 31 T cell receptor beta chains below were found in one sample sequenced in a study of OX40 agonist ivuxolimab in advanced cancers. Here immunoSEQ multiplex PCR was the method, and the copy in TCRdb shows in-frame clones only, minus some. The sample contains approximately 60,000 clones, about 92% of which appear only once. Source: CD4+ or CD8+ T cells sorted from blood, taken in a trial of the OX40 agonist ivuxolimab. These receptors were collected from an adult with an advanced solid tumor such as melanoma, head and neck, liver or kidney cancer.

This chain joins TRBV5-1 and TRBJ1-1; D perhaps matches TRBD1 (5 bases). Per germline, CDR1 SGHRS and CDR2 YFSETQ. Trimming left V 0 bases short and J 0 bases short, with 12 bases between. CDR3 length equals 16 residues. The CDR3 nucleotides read TGCGCCAGCAGCTTGGCCAGTGGGGCCATGAACACTGAAGCTTTCTTT. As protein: CASSLASGAMNTEAFF.

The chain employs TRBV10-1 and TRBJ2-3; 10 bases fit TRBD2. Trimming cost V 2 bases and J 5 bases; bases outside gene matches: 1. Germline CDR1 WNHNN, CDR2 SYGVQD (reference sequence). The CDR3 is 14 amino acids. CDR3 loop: CASSEASGRDTQYF. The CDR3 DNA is TGCGCCAGCAGTGAGGCTAGCGGGAGAGATACGCAGTATTTT.

CDR3 bases: TGTGCCAGCAGCCCCCGACAGGCCTACGAGCAGTACTTC. It codes for CASSPRQAYEQYF. The rearrangement joins TRBV11-2 to TRBJ2-7, with D possibly being TRBD1 (6 bases). CDR3 length: 13 residues. CDR1 is SGHAT, CDR2 FQNNGV, per germline. Trimming removed 5 bases at V and 2 bases at J, with 10 bases between.

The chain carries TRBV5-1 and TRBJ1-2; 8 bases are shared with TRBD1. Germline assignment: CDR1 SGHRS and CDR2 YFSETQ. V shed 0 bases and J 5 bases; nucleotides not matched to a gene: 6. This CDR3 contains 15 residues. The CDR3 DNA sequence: TGCGCCAGCAGCTTGGAAGTGACAGGGGCATATGGCTACACCTTC. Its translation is CASSLEVTGAYGYTF.

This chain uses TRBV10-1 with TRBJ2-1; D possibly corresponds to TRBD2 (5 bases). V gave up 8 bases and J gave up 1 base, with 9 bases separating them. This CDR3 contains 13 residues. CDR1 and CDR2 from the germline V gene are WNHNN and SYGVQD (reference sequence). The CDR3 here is CASSPGSYNEQFF. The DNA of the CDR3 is TGCGCCAGCTCGCCGGGATCCTACAATGAGCAGTTCTTC.

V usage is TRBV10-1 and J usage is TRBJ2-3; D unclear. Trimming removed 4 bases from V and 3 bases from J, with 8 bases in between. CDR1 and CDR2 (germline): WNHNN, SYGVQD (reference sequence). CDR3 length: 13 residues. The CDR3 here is CASSARLTDTQYF. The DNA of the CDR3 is TGCGCCAGCAGTGCCCGCCTGACAGATACGCAGTATTTT.

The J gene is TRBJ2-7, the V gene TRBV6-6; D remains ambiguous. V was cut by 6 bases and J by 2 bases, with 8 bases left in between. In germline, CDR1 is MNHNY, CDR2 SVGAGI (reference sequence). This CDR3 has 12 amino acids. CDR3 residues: CASRTSPYEQYF. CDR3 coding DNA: TGTGCCAGCAGAACCTCACCCTACGAGCAGTACTTC.

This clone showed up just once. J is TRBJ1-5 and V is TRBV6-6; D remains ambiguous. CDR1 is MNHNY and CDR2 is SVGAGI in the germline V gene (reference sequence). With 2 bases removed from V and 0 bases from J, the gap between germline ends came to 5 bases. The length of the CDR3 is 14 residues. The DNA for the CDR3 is TGTGCCAGCAGTTACGAGGCTAGCAATCAGCCCCAGCATTTT. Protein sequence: CASSYEASNQPQHF.

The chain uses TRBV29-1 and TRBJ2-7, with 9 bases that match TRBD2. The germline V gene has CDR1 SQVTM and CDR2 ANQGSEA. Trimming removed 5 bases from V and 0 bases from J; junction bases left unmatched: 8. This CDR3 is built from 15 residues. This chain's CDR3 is CSVNPGTSSSYEQYF. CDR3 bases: TGCAGCGTTAACCCCGGGACTAGCAGCTCCTACGAGCAGTACTTC.

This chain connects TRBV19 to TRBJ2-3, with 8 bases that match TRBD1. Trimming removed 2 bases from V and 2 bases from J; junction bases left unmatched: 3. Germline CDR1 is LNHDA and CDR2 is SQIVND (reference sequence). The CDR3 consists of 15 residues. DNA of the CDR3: TGTGCCAGTAGTATACGACAGGGGACCACAGATACGCAGTATTTT. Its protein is CASSIRQGTTDTQYF.

CDR3 loop: CSVATGIYEQYF. Here the CDR3 DNA reads TGCAGCGTTGCGACAGGGATCTACGAGCAGTACTTC. The J gene is TRBJ2-7, the V gene TRBV29-1, with 7 bases that match TRBD1. CDR1 is SQVTM, CDR2 ANQGSEA, per germline. This CDR3 spans 12 amino acids. Trimming at V came to 4 bases and at J to 3 bases, leaving 3 bases not matched to a gene.

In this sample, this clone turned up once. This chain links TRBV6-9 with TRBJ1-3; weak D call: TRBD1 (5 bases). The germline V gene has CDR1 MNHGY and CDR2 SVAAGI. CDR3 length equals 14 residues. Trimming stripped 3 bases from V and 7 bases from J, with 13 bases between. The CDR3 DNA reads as TGTGCCAGCAGTTACAGGGCCGAGGGGAACACCATATATTTT. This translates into CASSYRAEGNTIYF.

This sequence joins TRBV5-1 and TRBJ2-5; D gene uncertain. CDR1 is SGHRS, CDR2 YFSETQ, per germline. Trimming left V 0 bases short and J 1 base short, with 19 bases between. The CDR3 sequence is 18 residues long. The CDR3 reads CASSLGATRIGSQETQYF. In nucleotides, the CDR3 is TGCGCCAGCAGCTTGGGGGCGACAAGAATAGGCTCCCAAGAGACCCAGTACTTC.

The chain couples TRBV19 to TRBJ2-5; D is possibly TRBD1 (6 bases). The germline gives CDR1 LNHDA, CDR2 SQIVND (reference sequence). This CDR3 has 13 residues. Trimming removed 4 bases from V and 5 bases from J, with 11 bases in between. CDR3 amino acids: CASSKQGSETQYF. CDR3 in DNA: TGTGCCAGTAGTAAACAGGGTTCCGAGACCCAGTACTTC.

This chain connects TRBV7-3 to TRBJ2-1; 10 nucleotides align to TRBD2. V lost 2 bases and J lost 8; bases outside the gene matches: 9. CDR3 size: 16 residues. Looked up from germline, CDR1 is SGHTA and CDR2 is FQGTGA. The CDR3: CASSLLPGLAIYEQFF. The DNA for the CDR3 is TGTGCCAGCAGCTTACTCCCGGGACTAGCGATCTATGAGCAGTTCTTC.

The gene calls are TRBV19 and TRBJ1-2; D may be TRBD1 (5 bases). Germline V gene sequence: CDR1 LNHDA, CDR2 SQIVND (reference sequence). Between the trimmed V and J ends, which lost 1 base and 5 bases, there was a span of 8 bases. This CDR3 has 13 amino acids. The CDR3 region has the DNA TGTGCCAGTAGTATAGGACAGCTATATGGCTACACCTTC. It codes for CASSIGQLYGYTF.

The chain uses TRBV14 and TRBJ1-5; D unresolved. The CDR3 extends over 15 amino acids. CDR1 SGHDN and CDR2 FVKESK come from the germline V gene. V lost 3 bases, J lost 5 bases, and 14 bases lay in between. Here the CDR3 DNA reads TGTGCCAGCAGCCACCGTTCGAGCCCTCATCAGCCCCAGCATTTT. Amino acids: CASSHRSSPHQPQHF.

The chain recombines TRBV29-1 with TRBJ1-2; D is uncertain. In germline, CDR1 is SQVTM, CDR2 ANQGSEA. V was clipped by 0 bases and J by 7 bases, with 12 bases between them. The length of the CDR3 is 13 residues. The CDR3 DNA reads TGCAGCGTTGAAGATTGGGCAGGCTTTGGCTACACCTTC. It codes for CSVEDWAGFGYTF.

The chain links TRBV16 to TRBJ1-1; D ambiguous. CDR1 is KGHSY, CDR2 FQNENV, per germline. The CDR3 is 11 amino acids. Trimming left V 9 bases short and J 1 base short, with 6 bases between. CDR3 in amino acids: CASTGNTEAFF. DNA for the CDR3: TGTGCCAGTACGGGGAACACTGAAGCTTTCTTT.

DNA for the CDR3: TGTGCCAGCCGCTATTCTGGCATACCGGGCCCGGCCTACGAGCAGTACTTC. Residues: CASRYSGIPGPAYEQYF. The V call is TRBV11-1, the J call TRBJ2-7; unclear D gene. Germline CDR1 is SGHAT and CDR2 is FQDESV (reference sequence). The CDR3 has 17 residues. Trimming cost V 8 bases and J 2 bases, with 25 bases left between them.

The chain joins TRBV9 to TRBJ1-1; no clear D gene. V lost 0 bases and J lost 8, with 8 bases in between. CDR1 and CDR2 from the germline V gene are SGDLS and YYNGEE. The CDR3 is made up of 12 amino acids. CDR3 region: CASSVGGSEAFF. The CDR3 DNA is TGTGCCAGCAGCGTAGGGGGTTCCGAAGCTTTCTTT.

The CDR3 sequence: CASSPSGGGYEQYF. CDR3 in DNA: TGTGCCAGCAGCCCATCCGGCGGGGGGTACGAGCAGTACTTC. V is TRBV7-3 and J is TRBJ2-7; 8 nucleotides line up with TRBD2. Trimming at V came to 5 bases and at J to 4 bases, leaving 7 bases not matched to a gene. CDR1 and CDR2 (germline): SGHTA, FQGTGA. CDR3 length equals 14 residues.

CDR3 residues: CASSQTGTGLYYEQYF. The CDR3 region has the DNA TGTGCCAGCAGCCAGACCGGGACAGGCCTATACTACGAGCAGTACTTC. The V and J genes are TRBV14 and TRBJ2-7; 8 nucleotides line up with TRBD1. V shed 3 bases and J 3 bases; nucleotides not matched to a gene: 10. This CDR3 spans 16 amino acids. Germline values: CDR1 SGHDN, CDR2 FVKESK.

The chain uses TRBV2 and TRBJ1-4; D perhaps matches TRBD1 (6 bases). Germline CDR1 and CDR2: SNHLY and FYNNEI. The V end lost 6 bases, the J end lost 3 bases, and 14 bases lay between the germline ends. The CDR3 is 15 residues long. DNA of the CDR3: TGTGCCAGCAGGGTAGGGGGGTTGGCTAATGAAAAACTGTTTTTT. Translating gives CASRVGGLANEKLFF.

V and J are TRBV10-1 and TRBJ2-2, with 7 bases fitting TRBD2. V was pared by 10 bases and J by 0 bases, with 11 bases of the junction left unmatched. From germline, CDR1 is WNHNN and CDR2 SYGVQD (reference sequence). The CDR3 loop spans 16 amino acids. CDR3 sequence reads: CATFELADANTGELFF. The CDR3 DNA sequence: TGCGCCACCTTTGAGCTAGCGGATGCGAACACCGGGGAGCTGTTTTTT.

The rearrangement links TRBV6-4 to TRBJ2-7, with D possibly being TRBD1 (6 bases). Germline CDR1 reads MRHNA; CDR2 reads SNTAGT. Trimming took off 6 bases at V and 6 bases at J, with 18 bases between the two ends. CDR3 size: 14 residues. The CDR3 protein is CASRIEGHLLEQYF. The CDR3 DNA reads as TGTGCCAGCAGAATCGAGGGACATTTGCTCGAGCAGTACTTC.

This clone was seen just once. This CDR3 reads CASSLDTRGGVNEQFF. In DNA, the CDR3 is TGCGCCAGCAGCTTGGATACGCGGGGCGGGGTAAATGAGCAGTTCTTC. V is TRBV5-1 and J is TRBJ2-1; a possible D gene is TRBD2 (6 bases). V lost 0 bases and J 7 bases, leaving 17 bases between the germline ends. The germline V gene has CDR1 SGHRS and CDR2 YFSETQ. CDR3 length: 16 residues.

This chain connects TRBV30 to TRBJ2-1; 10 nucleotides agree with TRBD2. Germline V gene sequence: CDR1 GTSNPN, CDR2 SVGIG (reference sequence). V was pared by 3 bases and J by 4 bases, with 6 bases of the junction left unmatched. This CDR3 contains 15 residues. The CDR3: CAWRRGTSEYNEQFF. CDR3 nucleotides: TGTGCCTGGAGGCGCGGGACTAGCGAGTACAATGAGCAGTTCTTC.

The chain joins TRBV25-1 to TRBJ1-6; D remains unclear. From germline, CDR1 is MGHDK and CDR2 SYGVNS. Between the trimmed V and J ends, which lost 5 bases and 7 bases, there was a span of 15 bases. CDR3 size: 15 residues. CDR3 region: CASSPHGRENSPLHF. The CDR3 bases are TGTGCCAGCAGTCCACATGGTAGGGAAAATTCACCCCTCCACTTT.

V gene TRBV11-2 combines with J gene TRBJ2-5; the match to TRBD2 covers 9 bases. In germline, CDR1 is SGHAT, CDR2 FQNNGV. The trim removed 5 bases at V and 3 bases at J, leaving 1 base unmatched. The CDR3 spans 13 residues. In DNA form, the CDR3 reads TGTGCCAGCAGCATAGCGGGAGAAGAGACCCAGTACTTC. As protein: CASSIAGEETQYF.

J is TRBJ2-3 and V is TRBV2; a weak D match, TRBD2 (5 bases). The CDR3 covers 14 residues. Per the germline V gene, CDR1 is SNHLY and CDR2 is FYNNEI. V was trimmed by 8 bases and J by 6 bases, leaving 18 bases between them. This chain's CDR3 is CASEGLLTVDTQYF. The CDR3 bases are TGTGCCAGCGAAGGACTCCTAACTGTGGATACGCAGTATTTT.